This T cell receptor beta chain was profiled in a study of blood T cell repertoires in COVID-19. Study-level information: Nucleic acid was either cDNA or gDNA, and it came from T cells, B-cell-depleted T cells, or PBMCs.

How the authors handled the data: Reference gene primer amplification yielded estimated nucleated cell counts. Profiled with immunoSEQ multiplex PCR; TCRdb holds only in-frame clones, not every one. The D gene and trimming were derived from the DNA, and the V and J assignments and clone size from that table. This sample has some 300,000 clones, with 85% to 90% found just once. CDR1 SGHRS and CDR2 YFSETQ come from the germline V gene. This CDR3 contains 15 residues. The V gene end was trimmed by 1 base and the J gene end by 7 bases; junction bases not matched to a gene: 8. This receptor was obtained from a woman aged 55-75 years in a cohort exposed to, infected with or recovered from COVID-19 (not recorded which). The specimen was PBMCs or T cells enriched from blood (not recorded which). The genes are TRBV5-1 and TRBJ2-1; TRBD1 matches 7 bases. CDR3: CASSLNTGVRNEQFF. The CDR3 region has the DNA TGCGCCAGCAGCTTGAACACAGGGGTAAGGAATGAGCAGTTCTTC.